One and the same sample provided the 9 T cell receptor beta chains below, sequenced in a study of T cells in Graves' hyperthyroidism and ophthalmopathy. Amplified TCR beta CDR3 regions derived from RNA transcripts. During a first-round RT-PCR of the TCR CDR3, the HTBI primer set was used. From the multiplex PCR reads, TCRdb called clonotypes with MiXCR, one entry per CDR3 protein. The sample has 280,000 or so distinct CDR3 sequences; less than 30% are singletons. Sequencing used blood. These receptors originate from a man in his forties with Graves' hyperthyroidism that later progressed to Graves' ophthalmopathy.

This clonotype occurred a few times. This chain uses TRBV9 with TRBJ2-7; D gene ambiguous. V was cut by 0 bases and J by 0 bases, with 13 bases left in between. The CDR3 spans 16 residues. Germline V gene sequence: CDR1 SGDLS, CDR2 YYNGEE. CDR3 loop: CASSVDSTLSSYEQYF. As DNA, the CDR3 is TGTGCCAGCAGCGTAGATAGCACCTTAAGCTCCTACGAGCAGTACTTC.

In this sample, this clonotype turned up many times. The chain links TRBV3-1 to TRBJ2-7; D may be TRBD2 (6 bases). The CDR3 runs 14 residues. V gave up 2 bases and J gave up 4 bases, with 12 bases separating them. CDR1 is LGHDT, CDR2 YNNKEL, per germline (reference sequence). The CDR3 here is CASSQREWGYEQYF. The CDR3 DNA follows: TGTGCCAGCAGCCAACGGGAGTGGGGGTACGAGCAGTACTTC.

At least ten counts were recorded for this clonotype. The V call is TRBV19, the J call TRBJ2-7; the match to TRBD2 covers 9 bases. The CDR3 covers 16 residues. V trimming: 3 bases; J trimming: 7 bases; junction bases outside the gene matches: 13. Germline V gene data show CDR1 as LNHDA and CDR2 as SQIVND (reference sequence). The DNA of the CDR3 is TGTGCCAGTAGTATTTACAGCGGGAGGCCTCTAACGGAGCAGTACTTC. This codes for CASSIYSGRPLTEQYF.

This clonotype was counted many times. This chain links TRBV24-1 with TRBJ1-1; D unclear. The CDR3 is 13 amino acids. Germline CDR1 KGHDR, CDR2 SFDVKD. V lost 5 bases, J lost 2 bases, and 8 bases lay in between. The CDR3 here is CATSAAGNTEAFF. In nucleotides, the CDR3 is TGTGCCACCAGTGCAGCGGGTAACACTGAAGCTTTCTTT.

This clonotype has ten or more counts. The genes are TRBV7-3 and TRBJ1-1; tentative D call: TRBD1 (5 bases). Germline values: CDR1 SGHTA, CDR2 FQGTGA. This CDR3 has 14 amino acids. Deletions cut 0 bases from V and 3 bases from J, with 8 bases between. The CDR3 region has the DNA TGTGCCAGCAGCTTAACGCGGGACGACACTGAAGCTTTCTTT. This sequence encodes CASSLTRDDTEAFF.

The V and J genes are TRBV28 and TRBJ2-7; D remains ambiguous. CDR1 and CDR2 (germline): MDHEN, SYDVKM. V lost 3 bases and J 5 bases, leaving 11 bases between the germline ends. The CDR3 covers 13 residues. CDR3 in DNA: TGTGCCAGCAGTTTCCCTAGTCGGCACGAGCAGTACTTC. This translates into CASSFPSRHEQYF.

Ten or more counts support this clonotype. The rearrangement uses TRBV6-2 or TRBV6-3 and TRBJ1-2; possibly TRBD1 for D (6 bases). Germline lookup yields CDR1 MNHEY and CDR2 SVGEGT. V dropped 6 bases and J dropped 4 bases, with 15 bases sitting between them. This CDR3 is 14 amino acids long. CDR3 sequence reads: CASSRSGAGYGYTF. CDR3 nucleotide sequence: TGTGCCAGCAGCCGGTCGGGGGCCGGCTATGGCTACACCTTC.

This rearrangement joins TRBV6-1 to TRBJ1-1, with D unresolved. Trimming cost V 3 bases and J 3 bases, with 11 bases left between them. The CDR3 runs to 14 residues. Germline-derived CDR1 and CDR2 are MNHNS and SASEGT. The CDR3: CASSEVPEDTEAFF. Written as DNA, the CDR3 is TGTGCCAGCAGTGAGGTCCCCGAGGACACTGAAGCTTTCTTT.

In its sample, this clonotype was seen many times. This sequence joins TRBV12-3 or TRBV12-4 and TRBJ2-7; no clear D. V lost 4 bases and J lost 5, with 18 bases in between. The CDR3 runs to 15 residues. The CDR3 loop reads CASSSLVRRAHEQYF. CDR3 bases: TGTGCCAGCAGTTCGCTGGTGCGAAGGGCGCACGAGCAGTACTTC.